Listed below are T cell receptor beta chains from one sample, sequenced in a study of blood T cell repertoires in COVID-19. Clones were read by immunoSEQ multiplex PCR, and TCRdb kept only the in-frame ones, dropping some. The table lists roughly 250,000 clones, about 87% of them singletons. Sequencing was carried out using PBMCs or T cells enriched from blood (not recorded which). The receptors derive from a woman aged 45-65 years who had recovered from COVID-19. The CDR3 runs from the conserved cysteine through the conserved F or W. Fields, in order: V gene, D gene, J gene, clone size, CDR3 DNA, CDR3 protein. The D gene is left open where the match is weak. Expanded clones get a size class; other rows say once, few or many, or leave the size out.

v_call: TRBV15; d_call: NA; j_call: TRBJ1-5; clone_size: NA; cdr3_nt: TGTGCCACCAGCAGAGCAGGCTCCAATCAGCCCCAGCATTTT; cdr3_aa: CATSRAGSNQPQHF
v_call: TRBV28; d_call: TRBD1; j_call: TRBJ2-1; clone_size: NA; cdr3_nt: TGTGCCAGCACCGTCGGGACAGCCCGGAGGAATGAGCAGTTCTTC; cdr3_aa: CASTVGTARRNEQFF
v_call: TRBV4-2; d_call: NA; j_call: TRBJ1-2; clone_size: NA; cdr3_nt: TGTGCCAGCAGCCAAGGCGCGGAGAATATGAACTATGGCTACACCTTC; cdr3_aa: CASSQGAENMNYGYTF
v_call: TRBV29-1; d_call: NA; j_call: TRBJ2-1; clone_size: NA; cdr3_nt: TGCAGCGTTCACCGAGAACCCACGGATGAGCAGTTCTTC; cdr3_aa: CSVHREPTDEQFF
v_call: TRBV7-8; d_call: TRBD1; j_call: TRBJ1-1; clone_size: NA; cdr3_nt: TGTGCCAGCAGCCCGCGGACAGGGGGCACTGAAGCTTTCTTT; cdr3_aa: CASSPRTGGTEAFF
v_call: TRBV11-3; d_call: TRBD2; j_call: TRBJ2-1; clone_size: NA; cdr3_nt: TGTGCCAGCAGCCTATACGGGGGGGGGACTGGCTACAATGAGCAGTTCTTC; cdr3_aa: CASSLYGGGTGYNEQFF
v_call: TRBV19; d_call: TRBD2; j_call: TRBJ2-7; clone_size: NA; cdr3_nt: TGTGCCAGTAGTTCGTCTAGCGGGAGTCGGTACGAGCAGTACTTC; cdr3_aa: CASSSSSGSRYEQYF
v_call: TRBV28; d_call: NA; j_call: TRBJ1-1; clone_size: NA; cdr3_nt: TGTGCCAGCCAAAGGGGGGGAGGGACTGAAGCTTTCTTT; cdr3_aa: CASQRGGGTEAFF
v_call: TRBV19; d_call: NA; j_call: TRBJ1-5; clone_size: NA; cdr3_nt: TGTGCCAGTAGTATTTTAGTTAGCAATCAGCCCCAGCATTTT; cdr3_aa: CASSILVSNQPQHF
v_call: TRBV7-2; d_call: TRBD2; j_call: TRBJ2-7; clone_size: few; cdr3_nt: TGTGCCAGCAGCTTACAGGGACTAGCGGGAGTCTACGAGCAGTACTTC; cdr3_aa: CASSLQGLAGVYEQYF
v_call: TRBV12-3/TRBV12-4; d_call: NA; j_call: TRBJ1-5; clone_size: NA; cdr3_nt: TGTGCCAGCAGTGGACAGCATCAGCCCCAGCATTTT; cdr3_aa: CASSGQHQPQHF
v_call: TRBV6-5; d_call: TRBD1; j_call: TRBJ1-5; clone_size: NA; cdr3_nt: TGTGCCAGCAGTCCGACAGGGGTTAGCAATCAGCCCCAGCATTTT; cdr3_aa: CASSPTGVSNQPQHF
v_call: TRBV20-1; d_call: NA; j_call: TRBJ1-5; clone_size: NA; cdr3_nt: TGCAGTGCTAGTAGGGGCAGGGGAGAACAGCCCCAGCATTTT; cdr3_aa: CSASRGRGEQPQHF
v_call: TRBV5-5; d_call: TRBD1; j_call: TRBJ2-1; clone_size: NA; cdr3_nt: TGTGCCAGCAGCTTGGAGTGGGACAGGGCGGACAATGAGCAGTTCTTC; cdr3_aa: CASSLEWDRADNEQFF
v_call: TRBV5-4; d_call: NA; j_call: TRBJ1-4; clone_size: NA; cdr3_nt: TGTGCCAGCAGCCAACAAAACGGACTTTCTGAAAAACTGTTTTTT; cdr3_aa: CASSQQNGLSEKLFF
v_call: TRBV7-2; d_call: NA; j_call: TRBJ2-1; clone_size: NA; cdr3_nt: TGTGCCAGCAGCCCCCAGACAGGTTATGAGCAGTTCTTC; cdr3_aa: CASSPQTGYEQFF
v_call: TRBV28; d_call: NA; j_call: TRBJ1-1; clone_size: NA; cdr3_nt: TGTGCCAGCAGCCCCAGGGCTATGAACACTGAAGCTTTCTTT; cdr3_aa: CASSPRAMNTEAFF
v_call: TRBV9; d_call: TRBD1; j_call: TRBJ2-7; clone_size: NA; cdr3_nt: TGTGCCAGCAGCGAGGGACAGGGTCGTACCTACGAGCAGTACTTC; cdr3_aa: CASSEGQGRTYEQYF
v_call: TRBV7-3; d_call: NA; j_call: TRBJ2-2; clone_size: NA; cdr3_nt: TGTGCCAGCAGAGCTCCGGGGGACGGGAACACCGGGGAGCTGTTTTTT; cdr3_aa: CASRAPGDGNTGELFF
v_call: TRBV6-5; d_call: TRBD1; j_call: TRBJ2-3; clone_size: few; cdr3_nt: TGTGCCAGCAGTCACCGGGACAGGGCAACAGATACGCAGTATTTT; cdr3_aa: CASSHRDRATDTQYF